These 5 T cell receptor beta chains were all obtained from the same sample, sequenced in a study of STAT5B mutations in CD4+ large granular lymphocyte leukemia (dated by TCRdb to between 2021 and 2022). The library relied on the immunoSEQ multiplex PCR assay. The source is immuneACCESS, and TCRdb retained only in-frame sequences with V and J called. Part of the clones is not carried over; for the studies checked, unresolved V genes explain less than half of this, and the remainder is unexplained. The sample records approximately 31,000 clones, approximately 70% of which are singletons. Together, the top ten hold 2% of the sample. The sequenced material came from CD4+ T cells from blood buffy coats. The receptor set was obtained from a human donor in good health.

The sample holds one count of this clone. This chain joins TRBV5-8 and TRBJ2-3; D is perhaps TRBD1 (5 bases). Germline CDR1 and CDR2: SGHTS and YDEGEE. The CDR3 is 15 residues long. The V end was cut by 0 bases, the J end by 2 bases, with 10 bases between. The CDR3 sequence: CASSLGQLITDTQYF. As DNA, the CDR3 is TGTGCCAGCAGCTTGGGACAGTTAATCACAGATACGCAGTATTTT.

V is TRBV7-2 and J is TRBJ2-3; D is perhaps TRBD2 (6 bases). V was pared by 8 bases and J by 4 bases, with 10 bases between. Germline V lookup: CDR1 SGHTA, CDR2 FQGNSA. The CDR3 is 12 amino acids. CDR3 loop: CASVRDSDTQYF. In DNA, the CDR3 is TGTGCCAGCGTACGGGACTCAGATACGCAGTATTTT.

Only one count was recorded for this clone. The chain joins TRBV6-6 to TRBJ2-7; 8 nucleotides agree with TRBD1. V dropped 5 bases and J dropped 3; count of bases not matched to a gene: 9. Germline V gene lookup returns CDR1 MNHNY and CDR2 SVGAGI (reference sequence). CDR3 length equals 15 residues. CDR3 residues: CASSPSGTGLYEQYF. The CDR3 coding sequence is TGTGCCAGCAGTCCTTCCGGGACAGGCCTCTACGAGCAGTACTTC.

V is TRBV29-1 and J is TRBJ2-2; D is unclear. The CDR3 is 14 amino acids. Trimming stripped 6 bases from V and 0 bases from J, with 11 bases between. Germline lookup yields CDR1 SQVTM and CDR2 ANQGSEA. The CDR3 protein is CSVGHRANTGELFF. CDR3 nucleotide sequence: TGCAGCGTCGGGCACAGAGCGAACACCGGGGAGCTGTTTTTT.

The rearrangement joins TRBV25-1 to TRBJ1-4; TRBD1 matches at 7 bases. The CDR3 has 14 amino acids. Germline assignment: CDR1 MGHDK and CDR2 SYGVNS. The V segment lost 2 bases and the J segment 14 bases; nucleotides outside the gene matches: 11. CDR3: CASSENSGGGKLFF. The CDR3 DNA follows: TGTGCCAGCAGTGAAAACTCAGGGGGAGGGAAGCTGTTTTTT.